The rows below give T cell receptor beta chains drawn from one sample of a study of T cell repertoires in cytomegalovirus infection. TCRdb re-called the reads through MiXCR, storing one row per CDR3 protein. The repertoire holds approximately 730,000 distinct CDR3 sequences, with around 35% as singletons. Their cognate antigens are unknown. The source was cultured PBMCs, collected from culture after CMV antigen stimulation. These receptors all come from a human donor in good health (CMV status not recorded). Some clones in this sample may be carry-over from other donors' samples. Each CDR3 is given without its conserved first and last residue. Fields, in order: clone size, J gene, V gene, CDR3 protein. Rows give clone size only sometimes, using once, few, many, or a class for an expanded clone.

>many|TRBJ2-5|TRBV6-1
ASSVLGTRGAPQY
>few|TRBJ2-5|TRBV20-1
SAPTGTSAETQY
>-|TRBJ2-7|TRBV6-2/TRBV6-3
ASSSRQGDDEQY
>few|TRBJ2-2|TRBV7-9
ASSPRTGGIGGELF
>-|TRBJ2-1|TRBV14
ASSQDLWDPNGGEQF
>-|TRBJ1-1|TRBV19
ASSNAVAAANTEAF
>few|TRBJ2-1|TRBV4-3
ASSLLPPSGGLEQF
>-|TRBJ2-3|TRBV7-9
ASSALAWGSTDTQY
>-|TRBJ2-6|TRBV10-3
AISTGQSTNVLT
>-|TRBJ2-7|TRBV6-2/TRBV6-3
ASRGSSRDEQY
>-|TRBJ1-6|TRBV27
ASSFGSHNSPLH
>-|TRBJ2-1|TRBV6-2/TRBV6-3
ASRKGGSPQYNEQF
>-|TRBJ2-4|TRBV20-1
SEGNIQY
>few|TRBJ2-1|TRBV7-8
ASSSVKSGGRVNEQF
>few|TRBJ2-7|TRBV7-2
ASSPTGTVAYEQY